This T cell receptor beta chain was identified during a study of blood T cell repertoires in COVID-19. The V end lost 4 bases, the J end lost 1 base, and 13 bases lay between the germline ends. The CDR3 contains 15 residues. Germline V gives CDR1 SGHAT, CDR2 FQNNGV. Followed longitudinally, the Seattle patients had been enrolled during active infection. Source study methods: Nucleated cell number was recorded as an estimate derived from reference gene primer amplification. The assay was immunoSEQ multiplex PCR, and TCRdb's table has in-frame clones only and misses some. The DNA gave D and trimming, while V, J and clone size come from that table. The repertoire holds 200,000 or so clones, with 80% to 90% as singletons.

The clonotype comes from an elderly woman with COVID-19, enrolled during active disease. The genes are TRBV11-2 and TRBJ2-5, with D unclear. Sequenced sample: peripheral blood. CDR3 in DNA: TGTGCCAGCAGCTGGAGTGACGGCCCCCAAGAGACCCAGTACTTC. Translation: CASSWSDGPQETQYF. The entire variable domain, with the rest obtained from reference TRBV11-2 and TRBJ2-5, is as follows: EAGVAQSPRYKIIEKRQSVAFWCNPISGHATLYWYQQILGQGPKLLIQFQNNGVVDDSQLPKDRFSAERLKGVDSTLKIQPAKLEDSAVYLCASSWSDGPQETQYFGPGTRLLVL.